This TCR beta chain was identified in a study of blood T cells in healthy people across ages. About the study: There was about one barcoded beta molecule captured by template switching per two T cells.

The second PCR ran about 6 to 11 cycles with a sample-barcoded 5' primer and J-beta primers. In TCRdb, the 5' RACE reads were re-called with MiXCR into one record per CDR3 protein. The data hold 700,000 to 800,000 distinct CDR3 sequences, with about 40% observed a single time. Germline values: CDR1 SQVTM, CDR2 ANQGSEA. The CDR3 loop spans 11 amino acids. Trimming pared 3 bases from V and 4 bases from J, leaving 5 bases between. This clonotype was picked up many times. Antigen: not known. Study results and caveats: TCR beta diversity, measured per million T cells, fell in a roughly linear way with age. Among long-lived donors, naive CD4+ cells were more numerous and diversity higher than in aged donors.

The chain joins TRBV29-1 to TRBJ2-3; no clear D. Sequencing was performed on blood. The TCR originated in a woman in her fifties or sixties in good health. The CDR3, as DNA: TGCAGCGTTGATGCCCCAGATACGCAGTATTTT. This encodes CSVDAPDTQYF.